This T cell receptor (beta chain) is from a study of beta chain features in type 1 diabetes. Study conclusions and caveats: It was among patients, rather than healthy donors, that naive, central memory and Treg TCRB repertoires appeared more similar. In all four CD4+ subsets, TCRB CDR3 length was significantly, moderately reduced in type 1 diabetes.

The study reverse transcribed the entire isolated RNA, so it sequenced expressed TCRB transcripts. Libraries were prepared by immunoSEQ multiplex PCR; TCRdb keeps only in-frame clonotypes and omits some of them. The table has about 350,000 clones, roughly a fifth seen once. The CDR3 consists of 17 residues. The V gene end was trimmed by 1 base and the J gene end by 1 base; junction bases not matched to a gene: 5. The germline CDR1 and CDR2 sequences are MGHRA and YSYEKL. This clone occurred a few times. Its antigen remains unknown. In total, each donor contributed a single heparinised blood draw that averaged about 120 mL. CD4+ cells of the naive, central memory, regulatory and stem cell-like memory types were sorted via CD45RO/CCR7/CD25/CD127/CD95/CD27.

Source material: naive CD4+ T cells from blood. This chain uses TRBV4-1 with TRBJ2-3; the match to TRBD2 covers 10 bases. This TCR was recovered from a young woman in good health. The CDR3 is CASSQALAGVGTDTQYF. The DNA for the CDR3 is TGCGCCAGCAGCCAAGCCCTAGCGGGAGTCGGCACAGATACGCAGTATTTT.